Listed below are T cell receptor beta chains from one sample, sequenced in a study of CD8 T cells in Susac syndrome. TCRdb reprocessed the immunoSEQ multiplex PCR reads via MiXCR and lists one record per CDR3 protein. The repertoire consists of 90,000 to 150,000 distinct CDR3 sequences, with roughly 91% occurring once and the leading ten covering 0.13% to 0.15%. Source material: CD4+ T cells from PBMCs. These receptors all stem from a human donor in good health. Both conserved end residues are part of each CDR3. Each record gives: J gene, D gene, clone size, V gene, CDR3 protein, CDR3 DNA. The D gene is left open where the match is weak. The listing skips clone size in some rows; elsewhere it reads once, few, many or a size class.

TRBJ2-5 - - TRBV19 CASSVRTSGPEKEQETQYF TGTGCCAGTAGCGTCCGGACATCCGGTCCGGAAAAGGAACAAGAGACCCAGTACTTC
TRBJ1-3 - once TRBV14 CASSQDLFGGFIGNTIYF TGTGCCAGCAGCCAAGATCTTTTCGGAGGGTTCATCGGAAACACCATATATTTT
TRBJ2-1 TRBD2 - TRBV9 CASSPTSVYEQFF TGTGCCAGCAGCCCGACTAGCGTATATGAGCAGTTCTTC
TRBJ2-5 - - TRBV20-1 CSARDRPPGLWETQYF TGCAGTGCTAGAGACCGTCCCCCGGGACTCTGGGAGACCCAGTACTTC
TRBJ2-7 TRBD2 - TRBV5-4 CASSLAGGTSGETYEQYF TGTGCCAGCAGCTTGGCCGGGGGGACTAGCGGAGAGACCTACGAGCAGTACTTC
TRBJ2-1 - - TRBV28 CASSLGSQGGGQFF TGTGCCAGCAGTTTGGGTAGCCAGGGGGGAGGGCAGTTCTTC
TRBJ1-5 - - TRBV12-3/TRBV12-4 CASSLMGGPQPQHF TGTGCCAGCAGTTTAATGGGGGGCCCTCAGCCCCAGCATTTT
TRBJ1-1 TRBD1 - TRBV6-1 CASSGTGQGNTEAFF TGTGCCAGCAGTGGAACCGGACAGGGGAACACTGAAGCTTTCTTT
TRBJ2-1 - - TRBV12-3/TRBV12-4 CASSLRSYNEQFF TGTGCCAGCAGTTTAAGGTCCTACAATGAGCAGTTCTTC
TRBJ2-1 TRBD1 - TRBV7-9 CASRTDRVEQFF TGTGCCAGCAGAACTGACAGGGTAGAGCAGTTCTTC
TRBJ2-5 - - TRBV11-2 CASSPMGAPGGGRQETQYF TGTGCCAGCAGCCCTATGGGGGCGCCCGGAGGGGGCCGCCAAGAGACCCAGTACTTC
TRBJ1-1 - - TRBV29-1 CSVGPTMNTEAFF TGCAGCGTCGGTCCAACCATGAACACTGAAGCTTTCTTT
TRBJ2-7 - - TRBV7-9 CASSLAEGVGFYEQYF TGTGCCAGCAGCTTAGCGGAGGGAGTGGGATTTTACGAGCAGTACTTC
TRBJ2-7 TRBD1 - TRBV2 CASSAPDRDHEQYF TGTGCCAGCAGTGCCCCCGACAGGGACCACGAGCAGTACTTC
TRBJ2-1 - - TRBV7-9 CASSPLWGAFYNEQFF TGTGCCAGCAGTCCTCTCTGGGGGGCCTTCTACAATGAGCAGTTCTTC
TRBJ2-1 TRBD2 - TRBV29-1 CSATSGASYNEQFF TGCAGCGCAACTAGCGGCGCCTCCTACAATGAGCAGTTCTTC
TRBJ1-1 - - TRBV20-1 CSARSDTEAFF TGCAGTGCTAGATCAGACACTGAAGCTTTCTTT
TRBJ1-5 - - TRBV19 CASSIDLGLNQPQHF TGTGCCAGTAGTATAGATCTCGGGCTCAATCAGCCCCAGCATTTT
TRBJ1-5 - - TRBV29-1 CSVQLGGSGSNQPQHF TGCAGCGTTCAATTAGGGGGGTCGGGTAGCAATCAGCCCCAGCATTTT
TRBJ2-7 - - TRBV20-1 CSARNVHGGHEQYF TGCAGTGCTCGAAACGTCCATGGCGGGCACGAGCAGTACTTC
TRBJ2-7 - - TRBV20-1 CSASLLQGYEQYF TGCAGTGCTAGTTTATTGCAGGGCTACGAGCAGTACTTC
TRBJ2-3 - - TRBV2 CASSESVGTEPPDTQYF TGTGCCAGCAGTGAGAGTGTAGGCACAGAACCCCCAGATACGCAGTATTTT
TRBJ2-1 - few TRBV12-3/TRBV12-4 CASRGTGGSYNEQFF TGTGCCAGCAGAGGTACAGGCGGCTCCTACAATGAGCAGTTCTTC
TRBJ2-6 - - TRBV5-6 CASSLGQSHSGANVLTF TGTGCCAGCAGCTTGGGACAGAGCCACTCTGGGGCCAACGTCCTGACTTTC
TRBJ2-5 - - TRBV5-1 CASSLGTSQETQYF TGCGCCAGCAGCTTGGGGACATCGCAAGAGACCCAGTACTTC